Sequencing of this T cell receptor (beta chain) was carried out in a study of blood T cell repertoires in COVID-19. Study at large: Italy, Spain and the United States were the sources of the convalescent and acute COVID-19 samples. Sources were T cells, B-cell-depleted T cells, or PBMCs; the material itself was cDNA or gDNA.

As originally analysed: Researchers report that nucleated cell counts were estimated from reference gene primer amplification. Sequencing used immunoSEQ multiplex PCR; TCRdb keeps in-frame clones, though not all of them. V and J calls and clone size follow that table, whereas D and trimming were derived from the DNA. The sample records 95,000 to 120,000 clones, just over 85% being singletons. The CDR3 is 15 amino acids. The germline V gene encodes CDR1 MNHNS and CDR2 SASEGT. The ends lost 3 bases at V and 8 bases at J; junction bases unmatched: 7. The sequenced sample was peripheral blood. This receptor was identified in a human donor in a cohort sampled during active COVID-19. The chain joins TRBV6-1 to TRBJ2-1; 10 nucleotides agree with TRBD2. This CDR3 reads CASSEPGLASDEQFF. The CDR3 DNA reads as TGTGCCAGCAGTGAGCCGGGACTAGCGTCTGATGAGCAGTTCTTC.